This is a list of T cell receptor beta chains from one sample in a study of blood T cell repertoires in COVID-19. Some clones are missing from TCRdb's copy, which holds only in-frame ones; the method was immunoSEQ multiplex PCR. The top ten hold 15% of the sample, which has tens of thousands of clones, about 84% seen once. What was sequenced was peripheral blood. Every receptor here comes from a human donor in a cohort sampled during active COVID-19. CDR3s include the opening cysteine and the closing phenylalanine or tryptophan. D genes are given only for firm matches. Size tells how often a clone was seen (once, few, many) or the class of an expanded clone, and some rows leave it out.

v_gene: TRBV25-1
abundance: few
d_gene: NA
j_gene: TRBJ1-3
CDR3nt: TGTGCCAGCAGACAGACCTCTGGAAACACCATATATTTT
CDR3aa: CASRQTSGNTIYF

v_gene: TRBV6-2/TRBV6-3
abundance: NA
d_gene: TRBD2
j_gene: TRBJ2-7
CDR3nt: TGTGCCAGCAGTCGGACTAGCGGGAGCTCCTACGAGCAGTACTTC
CDR3aa: CASSRTSGSSYEQYF

v_gene: TRBV19
abundance: NA
d_gene: TRBD2
j_gene: TRBJ2-3
CDR3nt: TGTGCCAGTAGTACCTCTAGCGGGAGCACAGATACGCAGTATTTT
CDR3aa: CASSTSSGSTDTQYF

v_gene: TRBV19
abundance: NA
d_gene: NA
j_gene: TRBJ1-1
CDR3nt: TGTGCCAGTAGTACCTTGAACACTGAAGCTTTCTTT
CDR3aa: CASSTLNTEAFF

v_gene: TRBV10-2
abundance: NA
d_gene: TRBD1
j_gene: TRBJ1-1
CDR3nt: TGCGCCAGCAGAAGGACAGGGGGTCAGAACACTGAAGCTTTCTTT
CDR3aa: CASRRTGGQNTEAFF

v_gene: TRBV6-5
abundance: NA
d_gene: NA
j_gene: TRBJ1-6
CDR3nt: TGTGCCAGCAGTTACGGGGGACTTCAAGGGTCACCCCTCCACTTT
CDR3aa: CASSYGGLQGSPLHF

v_gene: TRBV19
abundance: NA
d_gene: NA
j_gene: TRBJ1-4
CDR3nt: TGTGCCAGTAGTATGTGGGGAGCAACTAATGAAAAACTGTTTTTT
CDR3aa: CASSMWGATNEKLFF

v_gene: TRBV3-1/TRBV3-2
abundance: NA
d_gene: NA
j_gene: TRBJ1-4
CDR3nt: TGTGCCAGCAGCCAATCAGCTAATGAAAAACTGTTTTTT
CDR3aa: CASSQSANEKLFF

v_gene: TRBV7-2
abundance: NA
d_gene: TRBD1
j_gene: TRBJ1-1
CDR3nt: TGTGCCAGCAGCCGGCAGGGACAGGCGAACACTGAAGCTTTCTTT
CDR3aa: CASSRQGQANTEAFF

v_gene: TRBV5-8
abundance: NA
d_gene: TRBD1
j_gene: TRBJ1-5
CDR3nt: TGTGCCAGCAGCTCAAGGGGACAGGGGGCTCATCAGCCCCAGCATTTT
CDR3aa: CASSSRGQGAHQPQHF

v_gene: TRBV27
abundance: NA
d_gene: NA
j_gene: TRBJ2-3
CDR3nt: TGTGCCAGCAGTTCCCGCGGAATCCCCGATACGCAGTATTTT
CDR3aa: CASSSRGIPDTQYF

v_gene: TRBV6-5
abundance: NA
d_gene: TRBD1
j_gene: TRBJ2-5
CDR3nt: TGTGCCAGCAGACAGGACAGGGATCAAGAGACCCAGTACTTC
CDR3aa: CASRQDRDQETQYF

v_gene: TRBV24-1
abundance: NA
d_gene: TRBD1
j_gene: TRBJ2-5
CDR3nt: TGTGCCACCAGTGACCACCTCGGACAGGAGAAAGAGACCCAGTACTTC
CDR3aa: CATSDHLGQEKETQYF